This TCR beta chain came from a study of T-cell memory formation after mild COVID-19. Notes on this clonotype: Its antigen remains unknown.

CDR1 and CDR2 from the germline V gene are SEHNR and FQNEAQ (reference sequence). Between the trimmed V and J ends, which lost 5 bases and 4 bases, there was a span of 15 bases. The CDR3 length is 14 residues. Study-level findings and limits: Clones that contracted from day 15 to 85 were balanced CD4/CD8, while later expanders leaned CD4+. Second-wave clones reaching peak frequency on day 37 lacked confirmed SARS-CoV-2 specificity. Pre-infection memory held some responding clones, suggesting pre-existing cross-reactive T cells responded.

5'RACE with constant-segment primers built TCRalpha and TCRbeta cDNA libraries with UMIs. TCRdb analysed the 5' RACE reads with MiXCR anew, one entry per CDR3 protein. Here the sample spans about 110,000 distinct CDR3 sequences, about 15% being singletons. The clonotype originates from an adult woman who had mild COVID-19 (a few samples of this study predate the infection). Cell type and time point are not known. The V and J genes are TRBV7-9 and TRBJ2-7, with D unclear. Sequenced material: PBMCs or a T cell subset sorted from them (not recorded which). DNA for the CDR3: TGTGCCAGCAGCCCACGGCAGGCAGCTTACGAGCAGTACTTC. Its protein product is CASSPRQAAYEQYF.